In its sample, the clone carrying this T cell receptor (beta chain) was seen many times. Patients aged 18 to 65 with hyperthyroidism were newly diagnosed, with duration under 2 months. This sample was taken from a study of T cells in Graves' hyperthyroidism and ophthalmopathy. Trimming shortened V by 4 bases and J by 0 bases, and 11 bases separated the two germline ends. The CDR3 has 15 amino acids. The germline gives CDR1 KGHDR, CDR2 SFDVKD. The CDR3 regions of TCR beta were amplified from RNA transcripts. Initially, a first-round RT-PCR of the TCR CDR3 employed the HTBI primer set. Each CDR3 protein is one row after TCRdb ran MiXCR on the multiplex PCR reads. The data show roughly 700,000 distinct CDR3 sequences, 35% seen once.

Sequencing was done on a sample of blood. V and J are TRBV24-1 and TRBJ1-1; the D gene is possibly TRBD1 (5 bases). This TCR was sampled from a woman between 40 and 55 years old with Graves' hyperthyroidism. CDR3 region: CATSDGRDMNTEAFF. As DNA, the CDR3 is TGTGCCACCAGTGACGGCAGGGATATGAACACTGAAGCTTTCTTT.